Listed below are T cell receptor beta chains from one sample, sequenced in a study of OX40 agonist ivuxolimab in advanced cancers. The assay was immunoSEQ multiplex PCR, and TCRdb's table has in-frame clones only and misses some. This table has about 32,000 clones, 90% to 95% appearing once. The material sequenced was CD4+ or CD8+ T cells sorted from blood, taken in a trial of the OX40 agonist ivuxolimab. These receptors were collected from an adult with an advanced solid tumor such as melanoma, head and neck, liver or kidney cancer. Each CDR3 is given with its conserved first and last residue. The D gene is left open where the match is weak. For some rows the clone size is stated as once, few or many, or as a class when expanded; others skip it.

-,TRBJ2-7,TRBV4-1,TRBD1,TGCGCCAGCAGCCAAGATTGGGGACAGAGATACGAGCAGTACTTC,CASSQDWGQRYEQYF
-,TRBJ2-3,TRBV6-5,TRBD2,TGTGCCAGCAGTTACCGGGTAGCGGGAGGGGCAGATACGCAGTATTTT,CASSYRVAGGADTQYF
once,TRBJ2-2,TRBV21-1,-,TGTGCCAGCAGTCCCGGGACAGGGGCGCGCATGAACACCGGGGAGCTGTTTTTT,CASSPGTGARMNTGELFF
-,TRBJ2-3,TRBV27,-,TGTGCCAGCAGTTTAACTCCCTACCAATATTCTAGCACAGATACGCAGTATTTT,CASSLTPYQYSSTDTQYF
few,TRBJ1-2,TRBV11-2,-,TGTGCCAGCAGCTTAGAATCCTCGGGAACAGGAGGCTACACCTTC,CASSLESSGTGGYTF
-,TRBJ2-7,TRBV7-9,-,TGTGCCAGCAGCCCAGGGGGGTGGACTACAGCCTACGAGCAGTACTTC,CASSPGGWTTAYEQYF
-,TRBJ2-3,TRBV19,-,TGTGCCAGTATGTTAGCGGGACAGAACACAGATACGCAGTATTTT,CASMLAGQNTDTQYF
-,TRBJ2-5,TRBV7-2,TRBD2,TGTGCCACCGAGACTAGCGGGGAAGCGGAGACCCAGTACTTC,CATETSGEAETQYF
few,TRBJ1-1,TRBV30,-,TGTGCCTGGAGTGGGTCAGGTGAAGCTTTCTTT,CAWSGSGEAFF
-,TRBJ2-1,TRBV4-3,TRBD2,TGCGCCAGCAGCCAAGAGGGCGGGAGTTCCTACAATGAGCAGTTCTTC,CASSQEGGSSYNEQFF
-,TRBJ2-7,TRBV5-4,TRBD1,TGTGCCAGCAGCCCCACAGGGGTAGACGAGCAGTACTTC,CASSPTGVDEQYF
-,TRBJ2-5,TRBV9,-,TGTGCCAGCAGCACCTCAGGGCAAGAGACCCAGTACTTC,CASSTSGQETQYF
-,TRBJ2-7,TRBV11-2,-,TGTGCCAGCAGCCTAGGGTACCGCCCAGAAAAGTCTTACGAGCAGTACTTC,CASSLGYRPEKSYEQYF
-,TRBJ2-5,TRBV7-9,-,TGTGCCAGCAGCTCTCCTATGGCGGAGACCCAGTACTTC,CASSSPMAETQYF
-,TRBJ2-4,TRBV28,-,TGTGCCAGCAGCAGAAGCACAGACATTCAGTACTTC,CASSRSTDIQYF
-,TRBJ2-3,TRBV30,-,TGTGCCTGGAGTCCTCAATCAGATACGCAGTATTTT,CAWSPQSDTQYF
-,TRBJ1-1,TRBV6-5,-,TGTGCCAGCAGTTACTCCGACCGAGGGAACACTGAAGCTTTCTTT,CASSYSDRGNTEAFF
-,TRBJ1-2,TRBV27,-,TGTGCCAGCAGTTACTCGTTCTCCCAGGGAGGATCTGGCTACACCTTC,CASSYSFSQGGSGYTF
-,TRBJ2-3,TRBV27,TRBD2,TGTGCCAGCAGTTTAAATTATCGGCGGGGGGAAGATACGCAGTATTTT,CASSLNYRRGEDTQYF
-,TRBJ1-2,TRBV6-1,TRBD1,TGTGCCAGCAGTGAATTTTCCGACAGGGGCCTTCCGTACTATGGCTACACCTTC,CASSEFSDRGLPYYGYTF
-,TRBJ2-7,TRBV7-2,-,TGTGCCAGCAGCTCCGTGTTCGGGGGGCGAGAGCAGTACTTC,CASSSVFGGREQYF
-,TRBJ2-1,TRBV6-5,-,TGTGCCAGCAGTTACTTTCCCGACTACAATGAGCAGTTCTTC,CASSYFPDYNEQFF
-,TRBJ2-1,TRBV28,TRBD1,TGTGCCAGCCGGGACAGGGGGCTTAATAATGAGCAGTTCTTC,CASRDRGLNNEQFF
-,TRBJ2-7,TRBV11-2,-,TGTGCCAGCAGCCCGGGGACGCAGCTCTCCTACGAGCAGTACTTC,CASSPGTQLSYEQYF
-,TRBJ2-6,TRBV7-9,TRBD2,TGTGCCAGCAGCTTGGATAGCGGGAGGTTCGCTGGGGCCAACGTCCTGACTTTC,CASSLDSGRFAGANVLTF
once,TRBJ1-6,TRBV4-1,-,TGCGCCAGCAGCCAAGATCCGGGGCTGTTTGGCTCCTATAATTCACCCCTCCACTTT,CASSQDPGLFGSYNSPLHF
-,TRBJ1-5,TRBV6-1,TRBD1,TGTGCCAGCAGTGAAGCGCGAGGGACAGCCTCTGTCTTT,CASSEARGTASVF
-,TRBJ2-7,TRBV6-6,-,TGTGCCAGCAGTCCTGTCATTTCCAGGGGCTCCTACGAGCAGTACTTC,CASSPVISRGSYEQYF
-,TRBJ2-1,TRBV14,TRBD1,TGTGCCAGCAGCCCGCGGACAGGGGCCTGGTTAGATTTTAATAACAATGAGCAGTTCTTC,CASSPRTGAWLDFNNNEQFF
-,TRBJ1-5,TRBV2,TRBD1,TGTGCCAGCAGCCCCGGGACAGTTAGCAATCAGCCCCAGCATTTT,CASSPGTVSNQPQHF
-,TRBJ2-3,TRBV28,TRBD2,TGTGCCAGCAGTTTATCGGCTAGCGGGGGCACAGATACGCAGTATTTT,CASSLSASGGTDTQYF
once,TRBJ2-7,TRBV7-9,-,TGTGCCAGCAGCCCGGACAGAGGCTCCTACGAGCAGTACTTC,CASSPDRGSYEQYF
-,TRBJ1-6,TRBV27,-,TGTGCCAGCAGTCCTTACACCAATTCACCCCTCCACTTT,CASSPYTNSPLHF
-,TRBJ2-5,TRBV6-5,-,TGTGCCAGCAGTTACTCAGGGGGGACCCAAGAGACCCAGTACTTC,CASSYSGGTQETQYF
-,TRBJ1-5,TRBV15,-,TGTGCCACCGGCTTGGACAGAGGGGGCAATCAGCCCCAGCATTTT,CATGLDRGGNQPQHF
-,TRBJ1-2,TRBV4-1,-,TGCGCCAGCAGCCAAGAGGGGTCAGGGCCTCTCAGGGGCTACACCTTC,CASSQEGSGPLRGYTF
-,TRBJ2-5,TRBV13,-,TGTGCCAGCAGCCCTACGACAGGCGGGGAGACCCAGTACTTC,CASSPTTGGETQYF
-,TRBJ1-1,TRBV29-1,TRBD1,TGCAGCGGCGACAGGGGCCCTGAAGCTTTCTTT,CSGDRGPEAFF
once,TRBJ2-6,TRBV7-8,-,TGTGCCAGCTTAGACTCAGCGGGCTTCTCTGGGGCCAACGTCCTGACTTTC,CASLDSAGFSGANVLTF
-,TRBJ2-1,TRBV13,TRBD1,TGTGCCAGCAGCTTGTGGACAGGGCGCTCCGATGAGCAGTTCTTC,CASSLWTGRSDEQFF
once,TRBJ2-5,TRBV6-5,-,TGTGCCAGCAGTTACAGGGAGTACGAGACCCAGTACTTC,CASSYREYETQYF
-,TRBJ2-1,TRBV4-1,-,TGCGCCAGCAGCCAAGATCCGGGAGAGTCCTACAATGAGCAGTTCTTC,CASSQDPGESYNEQFF
-,TRBJ2-1,TRBV30,-,TGTGCCCTGGAAACCCCGTTTTACAATGAGCAGTTCTTC,CALETPFYNEQFF
-,TRBJ2-7,TRBV19,-,TGTGCCACCCGTTCCCGCCCGGAGGGGAGGGAGCAGTACTTC,CATRSRPEGREQYF
-,TRBJ1-6,TRBV28,-,TGTGCCAGCACTACGCTAAGCTCCTATAATTCACCCCTCCACTTT,CASTTLSSYNSPLHF
-,TRBJ1-3,TRBV4-1,-,TGCGCCAGCAGCCAAGCCATCAGTGGGGGAAACACCATATATTTT,CASSQAISGGNTIYF